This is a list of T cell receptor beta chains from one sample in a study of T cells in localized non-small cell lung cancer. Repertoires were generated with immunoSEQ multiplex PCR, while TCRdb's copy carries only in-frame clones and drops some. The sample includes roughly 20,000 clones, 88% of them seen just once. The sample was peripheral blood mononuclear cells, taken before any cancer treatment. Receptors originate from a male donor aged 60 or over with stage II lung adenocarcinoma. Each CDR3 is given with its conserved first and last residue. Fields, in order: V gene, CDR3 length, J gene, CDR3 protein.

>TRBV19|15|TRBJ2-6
CASSMGVGGANVLTF
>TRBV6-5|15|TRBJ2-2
CASRGIGTNTGELFF
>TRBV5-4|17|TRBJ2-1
CASSGRTGVWSYNEQFF
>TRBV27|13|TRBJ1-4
CASSLRQGEKLFF
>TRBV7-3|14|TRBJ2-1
CASSLETSSNEQFF
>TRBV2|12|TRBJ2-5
CASSVVQETQYF
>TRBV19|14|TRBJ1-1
CASSIFGQETEAFF
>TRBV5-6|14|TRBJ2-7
CASSQGRLFYEQYF
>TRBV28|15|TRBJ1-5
CASSSGTGDGQPQHF
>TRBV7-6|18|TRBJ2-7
CASSPRQGSLETHYEQYF
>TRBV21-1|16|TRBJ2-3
CASTERTSGSTDTQYF
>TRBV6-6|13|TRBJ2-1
CASWAVTGNEQFF